This TCR beta chain originates from a study of T cells after somatic rescue of genetic block (dated by TCRdb to the early 2020s). Some background on the complete study: The study assessed how robust, over the long term, a T-cell system was when the system had developed through somatic rescue of a genetic block in T-cell development.

Deletion took 7 bases off V and 1 base off J, with a span of 17 bases between the germline ends. The CDR3, from cysteine to phenylalanine, totals 16 residues. Just CDR3 DNA is preserved here, 48 bases in frame from base 1. Per the germline V gene, MDHEN is the CDR1 and SYDVKM is the CDR2. The receptor library was made with the immunoSEQ multiplex PCR assay. TCRdb re-hosts the immuneACCESS table, in-frame sequences only. Its copies lack some clones; in the studies checked, an unresolved V gene accounts for under half of them, and the cause for the rest is not known. For this sample there are approximately 88,000 clones; about nine tenths appear just once. The biggest ten clones account for 1.5% to 2% of the sample. About this clone itself: Its target antigen remains unknown. No much larger clone exists at a distance of one base, and base qualities are not known.

The specimen sequenced was peripheral blood mononuclear cells (PBMCs). This sequence originates from a woman younger than 30. The chain is encoded by TRBV28 joined to TRBJ1-5; perhaps TRBD1 is the D gene, with 6 bases matching. The CDR3 region reads CASTYGRQGSNQPQHF. In nucleotides, the sequence is TGTGCCAGCACCTATGGCCGGCAGGGGAGCAATCAGCCCCAGCATTTT.